The T cell receptor (beta chain) described here comes from a study of blood T cell repertoires in COVID-19 (dated by TCRdb to about 2020). About the study as a whole: Collaborator samples came from the United States, Italy and Spain and covered acute and convalescent phases of COVID-19. Where HLA class I and class II types were available, the types were taken from metadata supplied by the sample provider, not from assay-based typing. The material from the prospective study consisted of cDNA or gDNA derived from T cells, B-cell-depleted T cells, or PBMCs. The sample metadata nearly always contained a de-identified subject ID, COVID-19 status, age in years and sex. The repertoires were released in a freely available public database intended as a resource for research on the immune response to SARS-CoV-2. The samples were drawn from the first 160 participants of the ongoing ImmuneRACE study and from some 1,300 subjects provided by 6 global collaborators. The dataset comprised deeply sampled blood TCRbeta repertoires from subjects exposed to, actively infected with, or recovered from COVID-19.

For this clone: No antigen is known for it. No quality values exist for individual bases; no much larger clone is one base distant.

Its CDR3 holds 16 amino acids, cysteine through phenylalanine. CDR3 DNA only is kept here, 48 bases in frame from base 1. CDR1 and CDR2 are read off the germline V gene (reference sequence) as SEHNR and FQNEAQ. The trim is 4 bases for V and 0 bases for J, with a gap of 13 bases between the germline ends. TCRbeta CDR3 regions were amplified from genomic DNA using the immunoSEQ Assay, a bias-controlled multiplex PCR. Concerning the study's data processing: The number of nucleated cells in each sample was estimated by amplification of reference gene primers within the assay. To quantify the absolute abundance of each unique TCRbeta CDR3 rearrangement, sequence reads were collapsed and filtered. For each sample, productive Simpson clonality was calculated by taking the square root of Simpson's diversity index across productive rearrangements. This is the immuneACCESS table as TCRdb keeps it, with only in-frame sequences that have V and J called. A part of the clones is gone; compared with another copy, unresolved V genes explain less than half, and the rest is unexplained. V, J and clone size reflect that table, while D and trimming were determined from the DNA. Present in this sample are tens of thousands of clones, 70% to 90% of which were seen just once. The leading ten clones occupy about 4.9% of the sample.

Collaborating institutions collected whole blood in K2EDTA tubes following their own protocols. For TCRbeta analysis, collaborators shipped samples as frozen whole blood, isolated PBMCs, or DNA extracted from either of those sample types. What the study reported, not specific to this receptor: Clinical and demographic metadata were provided uncurated, with the amount varying by source and participant.

This TCR came from a man aged 45-65 years with active COVID-19. Sample: peripheral blood. Recombination linked TRBV7-9 to TRBJ2-4, with a weak D call of TRBD2 (7 bases match). The CDR3 protein sequence reads: CASSSLGGLAKNIQYF. The DNA reads as follows: TGTGCCAGCAGCTCCCTCGGGGGGCTAGCCAAAAACATTCAGTACTTC.